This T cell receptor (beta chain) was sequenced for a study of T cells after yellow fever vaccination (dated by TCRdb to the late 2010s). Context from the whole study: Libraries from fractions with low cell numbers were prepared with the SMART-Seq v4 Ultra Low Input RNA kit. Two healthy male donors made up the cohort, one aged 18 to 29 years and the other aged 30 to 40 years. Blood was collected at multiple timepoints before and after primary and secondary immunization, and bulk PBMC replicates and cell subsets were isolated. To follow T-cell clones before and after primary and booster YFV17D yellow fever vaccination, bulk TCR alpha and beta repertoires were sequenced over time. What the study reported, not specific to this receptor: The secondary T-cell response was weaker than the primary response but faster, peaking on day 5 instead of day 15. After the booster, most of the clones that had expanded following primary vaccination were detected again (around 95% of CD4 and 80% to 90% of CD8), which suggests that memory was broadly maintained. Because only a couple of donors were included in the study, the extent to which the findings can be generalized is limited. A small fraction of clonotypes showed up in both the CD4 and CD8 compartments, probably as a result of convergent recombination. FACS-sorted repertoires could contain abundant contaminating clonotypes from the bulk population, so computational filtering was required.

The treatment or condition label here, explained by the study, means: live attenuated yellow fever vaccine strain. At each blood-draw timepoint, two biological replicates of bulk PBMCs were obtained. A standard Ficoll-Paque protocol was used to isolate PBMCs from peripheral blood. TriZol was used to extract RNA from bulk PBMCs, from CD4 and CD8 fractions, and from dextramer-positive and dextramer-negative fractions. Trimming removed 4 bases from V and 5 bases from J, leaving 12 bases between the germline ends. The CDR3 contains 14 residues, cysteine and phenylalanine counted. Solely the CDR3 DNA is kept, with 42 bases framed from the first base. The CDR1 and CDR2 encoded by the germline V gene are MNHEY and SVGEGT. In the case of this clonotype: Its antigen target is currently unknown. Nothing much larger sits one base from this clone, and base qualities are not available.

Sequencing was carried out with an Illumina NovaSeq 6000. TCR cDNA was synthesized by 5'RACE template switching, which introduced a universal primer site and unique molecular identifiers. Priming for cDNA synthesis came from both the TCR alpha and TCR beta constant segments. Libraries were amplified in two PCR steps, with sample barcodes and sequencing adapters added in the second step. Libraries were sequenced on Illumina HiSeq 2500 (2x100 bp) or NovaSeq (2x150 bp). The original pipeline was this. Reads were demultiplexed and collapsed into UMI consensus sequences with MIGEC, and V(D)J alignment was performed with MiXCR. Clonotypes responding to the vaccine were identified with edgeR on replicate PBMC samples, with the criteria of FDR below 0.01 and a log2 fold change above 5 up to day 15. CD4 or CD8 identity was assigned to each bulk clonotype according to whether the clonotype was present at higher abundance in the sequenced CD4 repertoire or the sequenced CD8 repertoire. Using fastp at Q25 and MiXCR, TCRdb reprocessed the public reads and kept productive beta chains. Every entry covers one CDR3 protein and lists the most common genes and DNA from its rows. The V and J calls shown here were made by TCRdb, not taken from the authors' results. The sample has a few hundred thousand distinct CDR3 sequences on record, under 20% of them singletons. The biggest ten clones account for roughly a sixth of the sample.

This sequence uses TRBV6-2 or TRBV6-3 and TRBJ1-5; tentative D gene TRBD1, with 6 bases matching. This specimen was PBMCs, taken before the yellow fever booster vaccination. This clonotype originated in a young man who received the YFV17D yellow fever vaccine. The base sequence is TGTGCCAGCAGTTCGGGGGCTGGGTATCAGCCCCAGCATTTT. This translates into CASSSGAGYQPQHF.